This T cell receptor beta chain was profiled in a study of blood T cell repertoires in COVID-19. V lost 1 base and J 0 bases, leaving 11 bases between the germline ends. The CDR3 length is 16 residues. Germline CDR1 is MGHRA and CDR2 is YSYEKL. Sequenced by immunoSEQ multiplex PCR; TCRdb stores in-frame clones only, minus some. The sample records under 250,000 clones, approximately 90% being singletons. The receptor comes from a man aged 60 to 75 with COVID-19, enrolled during active disease. Input material: peripheral blood. The V gene is TRBV4-1, the J gene TRBJ2-3, with D perhaps TRBD2 (6 bases). Here the CDR3 DNA reads TGCGCCAGCAGCCAAGTAACGGGACTGAGCACAGATACGCAGTATTTT. It translates to CASSQVTGLSTDTQYF.